The rows below give T cell receptor beta chains drawn from one sample of a study of response to subunit inactivated influenza vaccine. From the RT-PCR reads, TCRdb called clonotypes with MiXCR, one entry per CDR3 protein. The sample lists roughly 700,000 distinct CDR3 sequences; about 15% were seen once. This specimen consisted of PBMCs from blood, obtained roughly 12 days after vaccination. Source of these receptors: a man aged 50-60 years who received an inactivated influenza vaccine. Both conserved end residues are part of each CDR3. The order of the fields is clone size, D gene, V gene, J gene, CDR3 DNA, CDR3 protein. D genes are given only for firm matches. The listing skips clone size in some rows; elsewhere it reads once, few, many or a size class.

clone size: few; D gene: TRBD2; V gene: TRBV12-3/TRBV12-4; J gene: TRBJ2-1; CDR3 DNA: TGTGCCAGCAACCTAGCGGGAGGGGGCAATGAGCAGTTCTTC; CDR3 protein: CASNLAGGGNEQFF
clone size: few; D gene: TRBD1; V gene: TRBV9; J gene: TRBJ1-3; CDR3 DNA: TGTGCCAGCAGCGAAGGGACAGTTGGAAACACCATATATTTT; CDR3 protein: CASSEGTVGNTIYF
clone size: few; D gene: NA; V gene: TRBV7-9; J gene: TRBJ2-5; CDR3 DNA: TGTGCCAGCAGCTTGAGGCGGGGTGCCCAAGAGACCCAGTACTTC; CDR3 protein: CASSLRRGAQETQYF
clone size: few; D gene: TRBD2; V gene: TRBV20-1; J gene: TRBJ2-1; CDR3 DNA: TGCAGTGCTAGAGACCCGCCCAAGCCGGGAGGGCCTGGTAATGAGCAGTTCTTC; CDR3 protein: CSARDPPKPGGPGNEQFF
clone size: few; D gene: NA; V gene: TRBV28; J gene: TRBJ2-1; CDR3 DNA: TGTGCCAGCAGTTTAAACCCCTCTAGGGGGGCTGAGCAGTTCTTC; CDR3 protein: CASSLNPSRGAEQFF
clone size: NA; D gene: TRBD1; V gene: TRBV6-2/TRBV6-3; J gene: TRBJ1-5; CDR3 DNA: TGTGCCAGCAGTCGGGGGACAGGGAGGAACACTCAGCCCCAGCATTTT; CDR3 protein: CASSRGTGRNTQPQHF
clone size: few; D gene: NA; V gene: TRBV4-3; J gene: TRBJ1-6; CDR3 DNA: TGCGCCAGCAGCCAAGCCCAGGTGCGGGGGCCCTCCTATAATTCACCCCTCCACTTT; CDR3 protein: CASSQAQVRGPSYNSPLHF
clone size: few; D gene: NA; V gene: TRBV25-1; J gene: TRBJ1-4; CDR3 DNA: TGTGCCAGCAGTGAAGTGACGGCCCGGGGAAAACTGTTTTTT; CDR3 protein: CASSEVTARGKLFF
clone size: few; D gene: NA; V gene: TRBV7-8; J gene: TRBJ2-5; CDR3 DNA: TGTGCCAGCAGGCTCAGGCACCGGGACGACCAGTACTTC; CDR3 protein: CASRLRHRDDQYF
clone size: NA; D gene: NA; V gene: TRBV4-2; J gene: TRBJ2-3; CDR3 DNA: TGTGCCAGCAGCCGAAACCCAATAACAGGGTTAGGCACAGATACGCAGTATTTT; CDR3 protein: CASSRNPITGLGTDTQYF
clone size: NA; D gene: TRBD2; V gene: TRBV10-3; J gene: TRBJ2-3; CDR3 DNA: TGTGCCATCAGTGCCTCTAGCGGGACAGATACGCAGTATTTT; CDR3 protein: CAISASSGTDTQYF
clone size: NA; D gene: NA; V gene: TRBV6-2/TRBV6-3; J gene: TRBJ1-1; CDR3 DNA: TGTGCCAGCAGTTACTCGGTGTCACTCGAAGCTTTCTTT; CDR3 protein: CASSYSVSLEAFF
clone size: few; D gene: NA; V gene: TRBV6-5; J gene: TRBJ2-7; CDR3 DNA: TGTGCCAGCAGTTACTCCCGGGGGGCGAAAGAGCAGTACTTC; CDR3 protein: CASSYSRGAKEQYF
clone size: NA; D gene: NA; V gene: TRBV7-9; J gene: TRBJ2-5; CDR3 DNA: TGTGCCAGCAGCGGCGGCAGCACACTCCAAGAGACCCAGTACTTC; CDR3 protein: CASSGGSTLQETQYF
clone size: few; D gene: TRBD1; V gene: TRBV28; J gene: TRBJ2-1; CDR3 DNA: TGTGCCAGCAGTTCGACAGGGGCGGCCTACAATGAGCAGTTCTTC; CDR3 protein: CASSSTGAAYNEQFF
clone size: NA; D gene: NA; V gene: TRBV5-1; J gene: TRBJ2-7; CDR3 DNA: TGCGCCAGCAGCTTGGGGGCGGGACAGCTGTCCTACGAGCAGTACTTC; CDR3 protein: CASSLGAGQLSYEQYF
clone size: NA; D gene: NA; V gene: TRBV18; J gene: TRBJ2-1; CDR3 DNA: TGTGCCAGCTCACCGCGCAGGGGGGGGATCCTCTACAATGAGCAGTTCTTC; CDR3 protein: CASSPRRGGILYNEQFF
clone size: few; D gene: NA; V gene: TRBV20-1; J gene: TRBJ1-4; CDR3 DNA: TGCAGTGCCCTGGGCGGCACAACTAATGAAAAACTGTTTTTT; CDR3 protein: CSALGGTTNEKLFF
clone size: once; D gene: NA; V gene: TRBV20-1; J gene: TRBJ2-4; CDR3 DNA: TGCAGTGCTAGTATGTCACTCCTAGCCAAAAACATTCAGTACTTC; CDR3 protein: CSASMSLLAKNIQYF
clone size: few; D gene: NA; V gene: TRBV6-5; J gene: TRBJ2-7; CDR3 DNA: TGTGCCAGCAGCCCCGGGAGGCAGTACTTC; CDR3 protein: CASSPGRQYF
clone size: NA; D gene: NA; V gene: TRBV6-2/TRBV6-3; J gene: TRBJ1-1; CDR3 DNA: TGTGCCAGCAGTTACTCTGCTGGGGGGCGAAATGAAGCTTTCTTT; CDR3 protein: CASSYSAGGRNEAFF
clone size: NA; D gene: NA; V gene: TRBV6-1; J gene: TRBJ2-1; CDR3 DNA: TGTGCCAGCACCATACAGACCAGGGGAAAAAGGAATGAGCAGTTCTTC; CDR3 protein: CASTIQTRGKRNEQFF